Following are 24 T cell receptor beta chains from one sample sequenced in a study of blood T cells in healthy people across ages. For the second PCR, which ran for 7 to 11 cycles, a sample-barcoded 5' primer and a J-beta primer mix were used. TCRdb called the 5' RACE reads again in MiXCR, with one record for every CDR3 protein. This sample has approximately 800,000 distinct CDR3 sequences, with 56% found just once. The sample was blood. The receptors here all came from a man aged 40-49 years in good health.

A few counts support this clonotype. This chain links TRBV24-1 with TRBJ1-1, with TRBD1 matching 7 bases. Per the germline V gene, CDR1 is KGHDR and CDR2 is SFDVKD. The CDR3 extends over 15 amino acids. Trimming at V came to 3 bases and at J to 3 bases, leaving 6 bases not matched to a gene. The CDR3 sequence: CATSDPSQGDTEAFF. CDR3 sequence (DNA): TGTGCCACCAGTGATCCATCGCAGGGGGACACTGAAGCTTTCTTT.

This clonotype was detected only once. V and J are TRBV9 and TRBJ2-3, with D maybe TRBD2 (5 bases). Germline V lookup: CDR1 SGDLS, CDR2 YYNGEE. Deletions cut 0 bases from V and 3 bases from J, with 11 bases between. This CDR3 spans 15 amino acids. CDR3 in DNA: TGTGCCAGCAGCGTAGGACCGGGGTGGACAGATACGCAGTATTTT. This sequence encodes CASSVGPGWTDTQYF.

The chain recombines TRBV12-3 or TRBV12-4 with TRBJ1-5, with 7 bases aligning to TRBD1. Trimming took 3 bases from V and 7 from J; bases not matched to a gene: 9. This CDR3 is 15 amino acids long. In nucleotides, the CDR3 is TGTGCCAGCAGTTTCGCCCAGACAGGGAGACAGCCCCAGCATTTT. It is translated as CASSFAQTGRQPQHF.

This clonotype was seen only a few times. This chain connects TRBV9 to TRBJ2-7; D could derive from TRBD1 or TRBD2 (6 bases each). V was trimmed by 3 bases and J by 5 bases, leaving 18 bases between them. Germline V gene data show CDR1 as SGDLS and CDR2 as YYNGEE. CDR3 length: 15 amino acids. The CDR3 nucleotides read TGTGCCAGCAGCGCAAGAGGGGGGCCGGATAACGAGCAGTACTTC. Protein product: CASSARGGPDNEQYF.

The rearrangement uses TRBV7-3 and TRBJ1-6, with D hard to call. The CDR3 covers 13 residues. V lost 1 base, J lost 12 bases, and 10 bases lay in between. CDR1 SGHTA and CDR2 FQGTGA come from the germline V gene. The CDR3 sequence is CASSLNPERPLHF. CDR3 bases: TGTGCCAGCAGCTTAAACCCCGAGCGACCCCTCCACTTT.

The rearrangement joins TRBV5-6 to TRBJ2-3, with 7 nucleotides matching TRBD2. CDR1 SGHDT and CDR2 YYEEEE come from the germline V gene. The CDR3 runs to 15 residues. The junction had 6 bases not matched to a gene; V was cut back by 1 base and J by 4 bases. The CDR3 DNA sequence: TGTGCCAGCAGCTTGCGCGGGAGTCCCGCAGATACGCAGTATTTT. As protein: CASSLRGSPADTQYF.

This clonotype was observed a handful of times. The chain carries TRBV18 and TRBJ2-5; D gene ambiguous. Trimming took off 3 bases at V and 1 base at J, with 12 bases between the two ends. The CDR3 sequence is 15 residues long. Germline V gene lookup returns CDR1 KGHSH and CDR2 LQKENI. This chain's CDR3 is CASSPTKTLQETQYF. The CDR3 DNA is TGTGCCAGCTCACCCACTAAGACTCTCCAAGAGACCCAGTACTTC.

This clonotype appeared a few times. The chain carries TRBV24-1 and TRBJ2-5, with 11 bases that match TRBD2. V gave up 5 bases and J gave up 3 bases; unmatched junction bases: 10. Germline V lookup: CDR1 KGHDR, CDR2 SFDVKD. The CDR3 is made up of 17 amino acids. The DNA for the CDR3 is TGTGCCACCAGTGCCACTAGCGGGAGTTTGTTAGAAGAGACCCAGTACTTC. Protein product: CATSATSGSLLEETQYF.

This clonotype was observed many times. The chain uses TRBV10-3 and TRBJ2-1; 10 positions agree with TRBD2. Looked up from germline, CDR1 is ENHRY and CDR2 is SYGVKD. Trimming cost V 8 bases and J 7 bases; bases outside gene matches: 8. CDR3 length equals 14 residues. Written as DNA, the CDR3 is TGTGCCATCCGGGACAGCGGGGGGGGGAATGAGCAGTTCTTC. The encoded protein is CAIRDSGGGNEQFF.

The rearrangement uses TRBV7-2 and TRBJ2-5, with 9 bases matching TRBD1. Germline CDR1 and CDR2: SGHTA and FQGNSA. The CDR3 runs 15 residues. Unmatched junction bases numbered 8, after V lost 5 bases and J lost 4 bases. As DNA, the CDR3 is TGTGCCAGCAGCACCGGGACAGGGTCTCGAGAGACCCAGTACTTC. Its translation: CASSTGTGSRETQYF.

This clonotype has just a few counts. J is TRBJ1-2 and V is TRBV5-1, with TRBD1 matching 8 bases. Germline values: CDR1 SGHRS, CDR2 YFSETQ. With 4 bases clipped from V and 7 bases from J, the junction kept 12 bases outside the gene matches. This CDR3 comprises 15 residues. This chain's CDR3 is CASSPDPGTGAGYTF. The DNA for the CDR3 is TGCGCCAGCAGCCCAGACCCCGGGACAGGTGCTGGCTACACCTTC.

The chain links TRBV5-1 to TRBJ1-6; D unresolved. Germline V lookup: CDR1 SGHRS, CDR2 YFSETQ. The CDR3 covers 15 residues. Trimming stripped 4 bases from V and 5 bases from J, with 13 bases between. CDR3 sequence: CASSLDGLNNSPLHF. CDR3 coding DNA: TGCGCCAGCAGCCTTGACGGCCTAAATAATTCACCCCTCCACTTT.

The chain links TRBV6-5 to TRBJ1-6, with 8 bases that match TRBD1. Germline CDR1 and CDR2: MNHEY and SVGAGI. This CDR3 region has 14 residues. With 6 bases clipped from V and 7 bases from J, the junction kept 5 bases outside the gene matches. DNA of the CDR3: TGTGCCAGCAGATTAAGACAGGGGAATTCACCCCTCCACTTT. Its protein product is CASRLRQGNSPLHF.

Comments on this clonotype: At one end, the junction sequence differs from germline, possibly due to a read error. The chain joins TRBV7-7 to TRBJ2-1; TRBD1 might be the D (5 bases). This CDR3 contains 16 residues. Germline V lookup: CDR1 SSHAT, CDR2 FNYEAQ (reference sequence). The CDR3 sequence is CASSLAAQGPYNEQFF. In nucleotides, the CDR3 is TGTGCCAGCAGCTTAGCGGCGCAGGGTCCCTACAACGAGCAGTTCTTC.

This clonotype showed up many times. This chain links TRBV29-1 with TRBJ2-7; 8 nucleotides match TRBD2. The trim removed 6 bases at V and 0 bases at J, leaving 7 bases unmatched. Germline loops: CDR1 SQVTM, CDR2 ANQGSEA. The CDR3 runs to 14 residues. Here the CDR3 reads CSVGSSGRSYEQYF. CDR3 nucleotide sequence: TGCAGCGTCGGATCTAGCGGGCGCTCCTACGAGCAGTACTTC.

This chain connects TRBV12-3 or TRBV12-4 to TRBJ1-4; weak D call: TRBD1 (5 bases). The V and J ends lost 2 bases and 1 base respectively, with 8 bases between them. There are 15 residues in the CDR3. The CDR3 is CASSLSDRTNEKLFF. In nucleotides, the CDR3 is TGTGCCAGCAGTTTAAGTGACAGAACTAATGAAAAACTGTTTTTT.

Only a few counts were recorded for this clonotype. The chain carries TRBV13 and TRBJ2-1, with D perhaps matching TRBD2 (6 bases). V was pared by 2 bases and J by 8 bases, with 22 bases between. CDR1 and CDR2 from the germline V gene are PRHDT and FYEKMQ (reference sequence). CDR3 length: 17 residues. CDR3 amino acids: CASSLILLGGRFDEQFF. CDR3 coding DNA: TGTGCCAGCAGCTTAATTCTATTAGGTGGGAGGTTCGATGAGCAGTTCTTC.

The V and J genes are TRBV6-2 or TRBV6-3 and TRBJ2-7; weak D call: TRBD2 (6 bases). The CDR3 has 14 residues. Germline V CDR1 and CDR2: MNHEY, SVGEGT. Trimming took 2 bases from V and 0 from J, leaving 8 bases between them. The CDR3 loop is CASSYERVSYEQYF. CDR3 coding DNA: TGTGCCAGCAGTTACGAGCGGGTCTCCTACGAGCAGTACTTC.

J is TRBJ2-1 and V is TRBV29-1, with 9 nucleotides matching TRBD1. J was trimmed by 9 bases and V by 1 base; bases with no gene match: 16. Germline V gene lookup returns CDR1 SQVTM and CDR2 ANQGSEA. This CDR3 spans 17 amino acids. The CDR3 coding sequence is TGCAGCGTTGAAGGGACAGGGGATAGGGGCCAAACCGGTGAGCAGTTCTTC. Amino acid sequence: CSVEGTGDRGQTGEQFF.

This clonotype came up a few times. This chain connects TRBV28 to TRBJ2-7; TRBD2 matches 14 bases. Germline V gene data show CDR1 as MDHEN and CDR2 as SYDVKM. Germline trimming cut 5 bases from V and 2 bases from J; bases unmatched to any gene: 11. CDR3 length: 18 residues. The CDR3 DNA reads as TGTGCCAGCAGTCCGGGGACTAGCGGGAGATTTGACGCCTACGAGCAGTACTTC. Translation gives CASSPGTSGRFDAYEQYF.

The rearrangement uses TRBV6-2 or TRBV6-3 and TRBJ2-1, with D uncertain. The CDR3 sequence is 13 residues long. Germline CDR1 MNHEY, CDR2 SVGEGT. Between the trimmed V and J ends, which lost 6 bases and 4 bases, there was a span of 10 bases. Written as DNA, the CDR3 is TGTGCCAGCAGCGACGCCGGATACAATGAGCAGTTCTTC. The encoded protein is CASSDAGYNEQFF.

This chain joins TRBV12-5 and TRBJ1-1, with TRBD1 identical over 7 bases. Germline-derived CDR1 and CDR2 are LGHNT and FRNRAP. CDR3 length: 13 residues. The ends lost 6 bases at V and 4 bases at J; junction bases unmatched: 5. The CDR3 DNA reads TGTGCTAGTGGGGGGGACAGCTTCACTGAAGCTTTCTTT. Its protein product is CASGGDSFTEAFF.

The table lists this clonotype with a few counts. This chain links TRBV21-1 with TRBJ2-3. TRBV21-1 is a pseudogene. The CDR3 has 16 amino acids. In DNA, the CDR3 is TGTGCCAGCAGCAAAGTTAACCATAAAGGTACAGATACGCAGTATTTT. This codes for CASSKVNHKGTDTQYF.

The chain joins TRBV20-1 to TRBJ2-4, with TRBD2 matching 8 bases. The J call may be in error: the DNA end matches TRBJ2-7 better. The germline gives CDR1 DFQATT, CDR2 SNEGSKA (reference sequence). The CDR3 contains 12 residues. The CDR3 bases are TGCAGTGCTACCCTTAGCGGGAACGAGCAGTACTTC. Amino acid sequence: CSATLSGNEQYF.